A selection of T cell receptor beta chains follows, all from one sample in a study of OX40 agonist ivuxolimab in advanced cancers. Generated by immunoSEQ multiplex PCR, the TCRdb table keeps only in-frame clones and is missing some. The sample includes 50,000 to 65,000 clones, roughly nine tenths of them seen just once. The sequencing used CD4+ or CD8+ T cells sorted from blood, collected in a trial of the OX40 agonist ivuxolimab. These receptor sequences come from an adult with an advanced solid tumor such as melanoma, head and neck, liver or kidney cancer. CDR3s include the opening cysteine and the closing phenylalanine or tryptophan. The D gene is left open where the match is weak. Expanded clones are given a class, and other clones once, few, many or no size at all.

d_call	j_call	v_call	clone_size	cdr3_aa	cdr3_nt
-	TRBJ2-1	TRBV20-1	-	CSARAPGGQFF	TGCAGTGCTAGAGCCCCGGGCGGGCAGTTCTTC
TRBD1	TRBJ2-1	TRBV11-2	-	CASSLVTGASYNEQFF	TGTGCCAGCAGCTTAGTTACAGGGGCCTCCTACAATGAGCAGTTCTTC
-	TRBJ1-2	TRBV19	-	CASSPRDGNYGYTF	TGTGCCAGTAGTCCCAGGGACGGTAACTATGGCTACACCTTC
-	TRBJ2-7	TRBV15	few	CATSRESAGTPYEQYF	TGTGCCACCAGCAGAGAGTCGGCAGGGACCCCCTACGAGCAGTACTTC
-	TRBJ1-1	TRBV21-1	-	CASSNLCARDSTFF	TGTGCCAGCAGCAACCTATGCGCCCGGGACTCAACTTTCTTT
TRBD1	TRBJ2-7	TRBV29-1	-	CSVEGDRALNSYEQYF	TGCAGCGTTGAAGGGGACAGGGCCCTTAACTCCTACGAGCAGTACTTC
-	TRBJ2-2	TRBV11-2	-	CASSLTSPGELFF	TGTGCCAGCAGCTTGACCAGCCCCGGGGAGCTGTTTTTT
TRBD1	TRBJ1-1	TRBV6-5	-	CASSPHRGTTEAFF	TGTGCCAGCAGTCCTCACAGGGGTACCACTGAAGCTTTCTTT
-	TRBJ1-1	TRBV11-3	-	CASSLGGATEAFF	TGTGCCAGCAGCTTAGGCGGGGCCACTGAAGCTTTCTTT
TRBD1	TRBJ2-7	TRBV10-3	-	CATAQGSHEQYF	TGTGCCACCGCACAGGGGTCCCACGAGCAGTACTTC
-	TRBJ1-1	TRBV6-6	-	CASAGPSTEAFF	TGTGCCAGCGCAGGCCCGAGCACTGAAGCTTTCTTT
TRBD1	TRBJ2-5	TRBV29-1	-	CSVAKTGEKTQYF	TGCAGCGTAGCCAAAACAGGGGAAAAGACCCAGTACTTC
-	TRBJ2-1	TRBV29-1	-	CSVLLGPPGNEQFF	TGCAGCGTTCTATTGGGTCCGCCCGGCAATGAGCAGTTCTTC
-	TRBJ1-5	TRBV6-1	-	CASSGREPVRVQHF	TGTGCCAGCAGTGGCCGGGAGCCCGTTAGGGTACAGCATTTT
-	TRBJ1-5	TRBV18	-	CASSPGQGEPQHF	TGTGCCAGCTCACCCGGACAAGGTGAGCCCCAGCATTTT
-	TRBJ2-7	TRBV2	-	CASSGQLYEQYF	TGTGCCAGCAGTGGACAGTTATACGAGCAGTACTTC
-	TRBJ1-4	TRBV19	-	CASTPGWVPNEKLFF	TGTGCCAGTACCCCAGGGTGGGTCCCTAATGAAAAACTGTTTTTT
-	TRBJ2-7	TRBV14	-	CASSQLTGISYEQYF	TGTGCCAGCAGCCAGCTCACAGGGATATCCTACGAGCAGTACTTC